This entry describes one T cell receptor beta chain. The sample originates from a study of blood T cell repertoires in COVID-19. Study context: Acute-phase and convalescent COVID-19 samples originated in the United States, Italy and Spain. Sample material is recorded as cDNA or gDNA derived from T cells, B-cell-depleted T cells, or PBMCs.

Authors' methods: Estimates of nucleated cell counts were drawn from the amplification of reference gene primers. Repertoires were generated with immunoSEQ multiplex PCR, while TCRdb's copy carries only in-frame clones and drops some. V, J and clone size are those of that table, while D and trimming were read from the DNA. Seen here are tens of thousands of clones, over 70% observed once, and the top ten hold 5% to 6.5%. The CDR3 totals 18 residues. The germline V and J ends were trimmed by 0 bases and 0 bases, with 12 bases remaining between them. Germline lookup yields CDR1 SGHTA and CDR2 FQGNSA. The chain couples TRBV7-2 to TRBJ2-6; D is undetermined. This receptor was taken from a man aged 50 or older with active COVID-19. The sequenced sample was peripheral blood. The CDR3 bases are TGTGCCAGCAGCTTAGCGCTGTACAGAAGCTCTGGGGCCAACGTCCTGACTTTC. Translation gives CASSLALYRSSGANVLTF.